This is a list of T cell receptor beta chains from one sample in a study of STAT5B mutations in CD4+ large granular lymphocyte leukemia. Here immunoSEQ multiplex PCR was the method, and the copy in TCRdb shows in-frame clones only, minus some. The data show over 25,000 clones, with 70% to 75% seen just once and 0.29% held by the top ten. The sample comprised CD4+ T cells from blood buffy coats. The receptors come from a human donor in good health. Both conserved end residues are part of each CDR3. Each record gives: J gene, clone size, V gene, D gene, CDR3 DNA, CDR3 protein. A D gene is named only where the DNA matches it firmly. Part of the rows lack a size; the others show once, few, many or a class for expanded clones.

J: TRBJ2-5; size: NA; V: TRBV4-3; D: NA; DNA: TGCGCCAGCAGCCAAGGACAATTCGTGGAGACCCAGTACTTC; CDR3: CASSQGQFVETQYF
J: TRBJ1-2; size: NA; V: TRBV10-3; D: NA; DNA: TGTGCCATCATGGTCCCGAATATAGCTAACTATGGCTACACCTTC; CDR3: CAIMVPNIANYGYTF
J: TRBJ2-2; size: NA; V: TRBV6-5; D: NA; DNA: TGTGCCAGCAGGAGGGGCGCGAACACCGGGGAGCTGTTTTTT; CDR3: CASRRGANTGELFF
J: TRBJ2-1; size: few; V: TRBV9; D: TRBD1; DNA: TGTGCCAGCAGCGTAGTGCAGGGGGCCTACAATGAGCAGTTCTTC; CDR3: CASSVVQGAYNEQFF
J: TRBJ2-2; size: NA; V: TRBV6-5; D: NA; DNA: TGTGCCGGTCAAGTGTCCGGGGAGCTGTTTTTT; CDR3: CAGQVSGELFF
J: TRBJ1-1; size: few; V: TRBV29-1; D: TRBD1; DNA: TGCAGCGAGACTGGACAGGGAGGGAACACTGAAGCTTTCTTT; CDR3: CSETGQGGNTEAFF
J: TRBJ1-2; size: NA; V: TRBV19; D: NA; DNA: TGTGCCAGTAGTATCAGACAGTCTTTAGGGGGCTACACCTTC; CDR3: CASSIRQSLGGYTF
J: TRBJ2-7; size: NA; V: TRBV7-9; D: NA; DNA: TGTGCCAGCAGCTTAGAGGGGTTAGGTTACGAGCAGTACTTC; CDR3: CASSLEGLGYEQYF
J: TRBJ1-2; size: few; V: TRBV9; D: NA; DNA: TGTGCCAGCAGCGTAGGCTGGTACTATGGCTACACCTTC; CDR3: CASSVGWYYGYTF
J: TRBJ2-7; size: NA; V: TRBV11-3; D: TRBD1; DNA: TGTGCCAGCAGCCAGGGACAGGGGGCCGCCTCCTACGAGCAGTACTTC; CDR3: CASSQGQGAASYEQYF
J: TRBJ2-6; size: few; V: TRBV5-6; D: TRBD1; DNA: TGTGCCAGCAACGCGGACAGGGGGACGGTCACCAACGTCCTGACTTTC; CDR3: CASNADRGTVTNVLTF
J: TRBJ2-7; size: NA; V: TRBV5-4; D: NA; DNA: TGTGCCAGCAGCTTGGTCGGACAGTCATACGAGCAGTACTTC; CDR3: CASSLVGQSYEQYF
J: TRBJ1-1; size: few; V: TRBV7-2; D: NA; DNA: TGTGCCAGCAGCTGGACAGCGAACACTGAAGCTTTCTTT; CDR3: CASSWTANTEAFF
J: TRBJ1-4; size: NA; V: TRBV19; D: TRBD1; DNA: TGTGCCAGTAGTTACGGGACAGGGGGCTCGTCAGGTGAAAAACTGTTTTTT; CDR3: CASSYGTGGSSGEKLFF
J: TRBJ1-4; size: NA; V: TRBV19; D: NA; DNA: TGTGCCAGTAGTCTCTCGGGACACTCAACTAATGAAAAACTGTTTTTT; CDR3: CASSLSGHSTNEKLFF
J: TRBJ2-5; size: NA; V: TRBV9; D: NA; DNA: TGTGCCAGCAGCGTAGGACTGCAAGTAGAGACCCAGTACTTC; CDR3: CASSVGLQVETQYF
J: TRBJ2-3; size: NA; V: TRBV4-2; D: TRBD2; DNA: TGTGCCAGCAGCCAAGAGGGGCTAGCGGGCACAGATACGCAGTATTTT; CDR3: CASSQEGLAGTDTQYF
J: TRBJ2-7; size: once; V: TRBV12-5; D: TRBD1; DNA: TGTGCTAGTGGTTTGAGGGGGCCGAGCGAGCAGTACTTC; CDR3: CASGLRGPSEQYF
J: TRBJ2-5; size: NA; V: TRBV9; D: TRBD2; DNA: TGTGCCAGCAGCGGGACTAGCGGCACGTACCAAGAGACCCAGTACTTC; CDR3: CASSGTSGTYQETQYF
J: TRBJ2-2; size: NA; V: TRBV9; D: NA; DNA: TGTGCCAGCAGCCCAAGGGGGGCCCGGGGCACCGGGGAGCTGTTTTTT; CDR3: CASSPRGARGTGELFF
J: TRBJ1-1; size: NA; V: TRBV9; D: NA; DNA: TGTGCCAGCAGCGTAGTTCCAGGGGCGAACACTGAAGCTTTCTTT; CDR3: CASSVVPGANTEAFF
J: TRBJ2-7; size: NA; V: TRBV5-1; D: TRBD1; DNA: TGCGCCAGCAGCCTGCGGACCGGTGGACAGGGTAACTACGAGCAGTACTTC; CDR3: CASSLRTGGQGNYEQYF
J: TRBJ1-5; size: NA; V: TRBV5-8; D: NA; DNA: TGTGCCAGCAGCCCCCGTAGTGGGGGGGTTGGTCAGCCCCAGCATTTT; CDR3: CASSPRSGGVGQPQHF
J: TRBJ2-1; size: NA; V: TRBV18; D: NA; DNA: TGTGCCAGCTCACCACCTGTTTTCCAGGGTTGGGACAATGAGCAGTTCTTC; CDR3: CASSPPVFQGWDNEQFF
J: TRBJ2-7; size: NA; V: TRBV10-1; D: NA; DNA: TGCGCCAGCAGTGAGTTGCCGGTACCCTCCTACGAGCAGTACTTC; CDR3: CASSELPVPSYEQYF
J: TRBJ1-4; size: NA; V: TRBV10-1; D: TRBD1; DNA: TGCGCCAGCAGGAGGACAGGCCCGGGTGAAAAACTGTTTTTT; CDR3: CASRRTGPGEKLFF
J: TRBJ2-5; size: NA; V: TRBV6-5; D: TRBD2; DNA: TGTGCCAGCGGCGGACTAGCGGGAGAGACCCAGTACTTC; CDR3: CASGGLAGETQYF
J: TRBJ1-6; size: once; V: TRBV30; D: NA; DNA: TGTGCTGCCCGAGGGGAGATGAATTCACCCCTCCACTTT; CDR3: CAARGEMNSPLHF
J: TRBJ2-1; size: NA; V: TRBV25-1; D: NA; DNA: TGTGCCAGCAGAGGTTTCTATGAGCAGTTCTTC; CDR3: CASRGFYEQFF
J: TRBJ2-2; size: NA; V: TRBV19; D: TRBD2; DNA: TGTGCCAGTAGCTTACTAGCGGGGGGCGGGGAGCTGTTTTTT; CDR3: CASSLLAGGGELFF